The 31 T cell receptor beta chains presented below share a single source sample, sequenced in a study of blood T cell repertoires in COVID-19. TCRdb keeps only in-frame clones here, not all; method: immunoSEQ multiplex PCR. The profile shows some 170,000 clones, roughly 89% of them singletons. Sequencing was done on a sample of peripheral blood. The receptor set was obtained from a woman aged 50 to 65 with acute or convalescent COVID-19.

This clone was found a few times. V and J are TRBV2 and TRBJ1-4; 7 nucleotides agree with TRBD1. Germline CDR1 reads SNHLY; CDR2 reads FYNNEI. V gave up 8 bases and J gave up 4 bases; unmatched junction bases: 10. This CDR3 spans 15 amino acids. The CDR3 sequence: CASGPWGTDNEKLFF. The CDR3, as DNA: TGTGCCAGCGGGCCGTGGGGGACAGATAATGAAAAACTGTTTTTT.

V and J are TRBV6-2 or TRBV6-3 and TRBJ1-5, with unresolved D. Germline assignment: CDR1 MNHEY and CDR2 SVGEGT. Trimming left V 6 bases short and J 4 bases short, with 16 bases between. There are 15 residues in the CDR3. CDR3 sequence: CASSPDGVYNQPQHF. The DNA of the CDR3 is TGTGCCAGCAGCCCTGACGGGGTGTATAATCAGCCCCAGCATTTT.

The CDR3 reads CASSFRDSSYEQYF. CDR3 in DNA: TGTGCCAGCAGTTTTCGGGACAGCTCCTACGAGCAGTACTTC. The V and J genes are TRBV28 and TRBJ2-7, with 7 bases fitting TRBD1. Germline loops: CDR1 MDHEN, CDR2 SYDVKM. V was clipped by 3 bases and J by 0 bases; unmatched bases: 2. This CDR3 comprises 14 residues.

This clone was detected a few times. The V and J genes are TRBV7-9 and TRBJ1-2; 9 positions match TRBD1. This CDR3 has 14 amino acids. Germline values: CDR1 SEHNR, CDR2 FQNEAQ (reference sequence). The ends lost 3 bases at V and 6 bases at J; junction bases unmatched: 5. The CDR3 sequence is CASSLDRGKNGYTF. As DNA, the CDR3 is TGTGCCAGCAGCTTGGACAGGGGCAAAAATGGCTACACCTTC.

The chain joins TRBV2 to TRBJ2-7, with no clear D. The CDR3 covers 11 residues. The ends were cut back, 5 bases at V and 2 bases at J, with 4 bases in the middle. The germline gives CDR1 SNHLY, CDR2 FYNNEI. In DNA form, the CDR3 reads TGTGCCAGCAGTTCCACCTACGAGCAGTACTTC. This encodes CASSSTYEQYF.

In DNA, the CDR3 is TGTGCCAGCAGCTTAGCTGCTGGAAACACCATATATTTT. Translating gives CASSLAAGNTIYF. The chain uses TRBV11-3 and TRBJ1-3; D gene ambiguous. Germline CDR1 reads SGHNT; CDR2 reads YENEEA. V gave up 1 base and J gave up 2 bases, with 3 bases separating them. CDR3 size: 13 residues.

The V gene is TRBV3-1 (or the pseudogene TRBV3-2), the J gene TRBJ2-2; weak D call: TRBD2 (5 bases). CDR1 and CDR2 from the germline V gene are LGHDT and YNNKEL (reference sequence). The CDR3 consists of 16 residues. V lost 1 base to trimming and J lost 4 bases, with 13 bases between them. CDR3 region: CASSQALGRVTGELFF. In DNA, the CDR3 is TGTGCCAGCAGCCAAGCACTAGGCAGAGTCACCGGGGAGCTGTTTTTT.

Points on this clone: Distinct nucleotide sequences in the sample also encode this CDR3. This chain joins TRBV30 and TRBJ1-3; weak D call: TRBD1 (5 bases). Trimming stripped 2 bases from V and 3 bases from J, with 11 bases between. There are 14 residues in the CDR3. CDR1 GTSNPN and CDR2 SVGIG come from the germline V gene (reference sequence). CDR3 DNA: TGTGCCTGGAGTCGCGGGGGGAGTGGAAACACCATATATTTT. Amino acids: CAWSRGGSGNTIYF.

This clone was counted a single time. V and J are TRBV4-1 and TRBJ2-7; D may be TRBD2 (6 bases). This CDR3 is built from 14 residues. The V end lost 2 bases, the J end lost 1 base, and 9 bases lay between the germline ends. The V gene's germline CDR1 is MGHRA and CDR2 YSYEKL. The CDR3 protein is CASSQLGGSYEQYF. DNA of the CDR3: TGCGCCAGCAGCCAACTGGGAGGATCCTACGAGCAGTACTTC.

The gene calls are TRBV7-2 and TRBJ2-7, with a possible D match to TRBD2 (7 bases). CDR1 is SGHTA and CDR2 is FQGNSA in the germline V gene. The CDR3 contains 13 residues. V was pared by 1 base and J by 9 bases, with 13 bases between. The CDR3 region is CASSLEGGLVQYF. The CDR3 bases are TGTGCCAGCAGCTTAGAGGGGGGGCTTGTGCAGTACTTC.

The chain links TRBV2 to TRBJ2-1, with D perhaps matching TRBD2 (6 bases). CDR1 and CDR2 from the germline V gene are SNHLY and FYNNEI. CDR3 length equals 11 residues. V was shortened by 6 bases and J by 12 bases, with 12 bases between the two germline ends. The CDR3 here is CASSYGRWQFF. In DNA form, the CDR3 reads TGTGCCAGCAGCTACGGGAGATGGCAGTTCTTC.

The chain is built from TRBV10-3 and TRBJ2-1; TRBD2 agrees at 9 bases. Germline lookup yields CDR1 ENHRY and CDR2 SYGVKD. Trimming removed 4 bases from V and 6 bases from J; junction bases left unmatched: 7. The CDR3 runs 15 residues. The CDR3 DNA reads as TGTGCCATCAGTGGAGGCGGGGGGGCCGGCAATGAGCAGTTCTTC. It yields the protein CAISGGGGAGNEQFF.

The table lists this clone with a few counts. The chain joins TRBV7-2 to TRBJ1-5; 7 bases match TRBD1. V was pared by 1 base and J by 5 bases, with 5 bases of the junction left unmatched. The CDR3 has 15 residues. CDR1 and CDR2 from the germline V gene are SGHTA and FQGNSA. For the CDR3, the DNA is TGTGCCAGCAGCTTAGAGACAGGGTTCTATCAGCCCCAGCATTTT. It yields the protein CASSLETGFYQPQHF.

The chain recombines TRBV6-5 with TRBJ2-1; unclear D gene. Trimming removed 10 bases at V and 7 bases at J, with 20 bases between. Per germline, CDR1 MNHEY and CDR2 SVGAGI. The CDR3 has 14 amino acids. DNA for the CDR3: TGTGCCATCAAGCAACGATTTGACTCTAATGAGCAGTTCTTC. It specifies CAIKQRFDSNEQFF.

The gene calls are TRBV5-4 and TRBJ1-2; 7 nucleotides agree with TRBD1. CDR3 length: 14 residues. Germline V lookup: CDR1 SGHNT, CDR2 YYREEE (reference sequence). Trimming took 0 bases from V and 5 from J; bases not matched to a gene: 4. The CDR3 loop reads CASSLGGGGYGYTF. CDR3 bases: TGTGCCAGCAGCTTGGGAGGGGGCGGGTATGGCTACACCTTC.

The V call is TRBV11-2, the J call TRBJ2-7; 8 bases align to TRBD2. Germline V gene lookup returns CDR1 SGHAT and CDR2 FQNNGV. V was clipped by 1 base and J by 3 bases; unmatched bases: 5. There are 15 residues in the CDR3. CDR3 bases: TGTGCCAGCAGCTTAGTGACTAGCGTACACTACGAGCAGTACTTC. Amino acids: CASSLVTSVHYEQYF.

The CDR3 sequence: CASSEALRAGNTIYF. CDR3 DNA: TGTGCCAGCAGTGAAGCGCTTCGAGCCGGAAACACCATATATTTT. The chain is built from TRBV2 and TRBJ1-3; D call uncertain. The CDR3 runs 15 residues. Germline assignment: CDR1 SNHLY and CDR2 FYNNEI. V lost 0 bases to trimming and J lost 4 bases, with 10 bases between them.

The chain recombines TRBV19 with TRBJ2-7; maybe TRBD1 (5 bases). Trimming shortened V by 5 bases and J by 2 bases, and 16 bases separated the two germline ends. Germline V lookup: CDR1 LNHDA, CDR2 SQIVND (reference sequence). The CDR3 totals 15 residues. The CDR3 here is CASSLTGTPTYEQYF. The CDR3 nucleotides are TGTGCCAGTAGTCTTACAGGAACCCCCACCTACGAGCAGTACTTC.

V gene TRBV10-2 combines with J gene TRBJ1-1, with a weak D call TRBD1 (5 bases). The V gene lost 4 bases and the J gene lost 5 bases, with 14 bases spanning the gap. Germline V gene lookup returns CDR1 WSHSY and CDR2 SAAADI. The CDR3 covers 14 residues. CDR3 protein: CASSVGGMWTEAFF. The CDR3 coding sequence is TGCGCCAGCAGTGTGGGGGGGATGTGGACTGAAGCTTTCTTT.

This clone was seen only once. The CDR3, as DNA: TGTGCCAGCAGCCTGAGAGGAGATACGCAGTATTTT. This sequence encodes CASSLRGDTQYF. The chain uses TRBV12-3 or TRBV12-4 and TRBJ2-3; D is ambiguous. The CDR3 is 12 amino acids. Trimming cost V 6 bases and J 5 bases, with 9 bases left between them.

A word on this clone: The identical CDR3 is also encoded by other nucleotide sequences in the sample. V usage is TRBV6-2 or TRBV6-3 and J usage is TRBJ1-2, with TRBD1 matching over 7 bases. The J segment lost 2 bases and the V segment lost 0 bases, leaving 0 bases of the junction unmatched. The CDR3 has 14 amino acids. CDR1 and CDR2 (germline): MNHEY, SVGEGT. The CDR3 nucleotides are TGTGCCAGCAGTTACTCGGGACAGAACTATGGCTACACCTTC. This gives the protein CASSYSGQNYGYTF.

The chain carries TRBV29-1 and TRBJ1-2; 9 positions agree with TRBD1. V trimming: 3 bases; J trimming: 4 bases; junction bases outside the gene matches: 9. CDR1 and CDR2 from the germline V gene are SQVTM and ANQGSEA. The CDR3 has 15 amino acids. The CDR3 DNA follows: TGCAGCGTTGATGAGGCACAGGGGGCGGGCTATGGCTACACCTTC. Encoded protein: CSVDEAQGAGYGYTF.

This clone was recorded once. This rearrangement joins TRBV5-1 to TRBJ1-1, with 7 bases identical to TRBD1. Per germline, CDR1 SGHRS and CDR2 YFSETQ. This CDR3 is 15 amino acids long. The V gene end was trimmed by 4 bases and the J gene end by 5 bases; junction bases not matched to a gene: 11. In nucleotides, the CDR3 is TGCGCCAGCAGCCCAGGGGGGCCCTGGGGAACTGAAGCTTTCTTT. It encodes CASSPGGPWGTEAFF.

The V and J genes are TRBV5-1 and TRBJ2-2; maybe TRBD2 (7 bases). The length of the CDR3 is 18 residues. CDR1 is SGHRS and CDR2 is YFSETQ in the germline V gene. The V gene lost 1 base and the J gene lost 4 bases, with 20 bases spanning the gap. The CDR3 protein is CASSLFEGGASGTGELFF. CDR3 in DNA: TGCGCCAGCAGCTTGTTCGAAGGGGGGGCGAGTGGCACCGGGGAGCTGTTTTTT.

This rearrangement joins TRBV7-9 to TRBJ1-1; D perhaps matches TRBD1 (6 bases). CDR1 SEHNR and CDR2 FQNEAQ come from the germline V gene (reference sequence). V shed 4 bases and J shed 4 bases, with 13 bases lying between them. This CDR3 contains 14 residues. Here the CDR3 reads CASSSLGAGTEAFF. For the CDR3, the DNA is TGTGCCAGCAGCTCTCTGGGGGCGGGCACTGAAGCTTTCTTT.

V is TRBV10-3 and J is TRBJ2-1; possible D gene TRBD2, 6 bases. The V and J ends lost 6 bases and 1 base respectively, with 7 bases between them. Germline CDR1 reads ENHRY; CDR2 reads SYGVKD. This CDR3 is built from 13 residues. For the CDR3, the DNA is TGTGCCATCAGAGGAGGGTCCTACAATGAGCAGTTCTTC. Amino acid sequence: CAIRGGSYNEQFF.

The chain uses TRBV7-2 and TRBJ2-3; 7 nucleotides match TRBD2. CDR3 size: 15 residues. The V and J ends lost 1 base and 6 bases, in that order; junction bases with no gene match: 7. Germline CDR1 SGHTA, CDR2 FQGNSA. CDR3 sequence reads: CASSLGLADPDTQYF. Written as DNA, the CDR3 is TGTGCCAGCAGCTTAGGGCTAGCGGACCCGGATACGCAGTATTTT. The full variable domain, completed using reference TRBV7-2 and TRBJ2-3, is GAGVSQSPSNKVTEKGKDVELRCDPISGHTALYWYRQSLGQGLEFLIYFQGNSAPDKSGLPSDRFSAERTGGSVSTLTIQRTQQEDSAVYLCASSLGLADPDTQYFGPGTRLTVL.

The chain employs TRBV5-1 and TRBJ1-1; perhaps TRBD1 as D (6 bases). Germline-derived CDR1 and CDR2 are SGHRS and YFSETQ. V was cut by 0 bases and J by 4 bases, with 10 bases left in between. CDR3 length: 14 amino acids. CDR3 sequence: CASSLAGTSTEAFF. The CDR3 nucleotides read TGCGCCAGCAGCTTGGCCGGGACAAGCACTGAAGCTTTCTTT.

This chain connects TRBV5-1 to TRBJ1-6; no definite D call. Trimming pared 6 bases from V and 2 bases from J, leaving 15 bases between. This CDR3 is 16 amino acids long. Germline CDR1 reads SGHRS; CDR2 reads YFSETQ. The DNA of the CDR3 is TGCGCCAGCACGGGCGGGGAGGCCACCTATAATTCACCCCTCCACTTT. Its translation is CASTGGEATYNSPLHF.

This clone came up a few times. J is TRBJ1-2 and V is TRBV4-3; the D gene is possibly TRBD1 (5 bases). Deletions cut 2 bases from V and 8 bases from J, with 12 bases between. Germline CDR1 LGHNA, CDR2 YSLEER. The CDR3 contains 13 residues. The CDR3 coding sequence is TGCGCCAGCAGCCAACAGGGAGGAGGCGGCTACACCTTC. It codes for CASSQQGGGGYTF.

The gene calls are TRBV4-3 and TRBJ2-1; TRBD2 matches 11 bases. Per germline, CDR1 LGHNA and CDR2 YSLEER. The junction had 10 bases not matched to a gene; V was cut back by 4 bases and J by 8 bases. The CDR3 is made up of 16 amino acids. CDR3 sequence (DNA): TGCGCCAGCAGCCTCTCCGCGGTAGCGGGAGGGCATGAGCAGTTCTTC. Residues: CASSLSAVAGGHEQFF.